The rows below give T cell receptor beta chains drawn from one sample of a study of blood T cell repertoires in COVID-19. Libraries were prepared by immunoSEQ multiplex PCR; TCRdb keeps only in-frame clonotypes and omits some of them. The sample has 200,000 to 250,000 clones, approximately 81% seen once. Specimen: peripheral blood. These TCRs come from a man younger than 40 with active or convalescent COVID-19. Each CDR3 is given with its conserved first and last residue. D genes are given only for firm matches. Size is omitted from some rows. Given values are once, few, many or a class for expanded clones.

>TRBV5-1|TRBD1|TRBJ1-6|-
TGCGCCAGCAGCTTGAGGGACAGCAATTCACCCCTCCACTTT
CASSLRDSNSPLHF
>TRBV5-8|TRBD2|TRBJ2-3|once
TGTGCCAGCAGCCGATCTAGCGGGGGGGCCCGTGTGTCCGATACGCAGTATTTT
CASSRSSGGARVSDTQYF
>TRBV7-2|-|TRBJ1-3|-
TGTGCCAGCAGCTTTGACTCGACAGTGATCTCTGGAAACACCATATATTTT
CASSFDSTVISGNTIYF
>TRBV6-2/TRBV6-3|-|TRBJ2-6|-
TGTGCCAGCAGTCTAACAGCCGCTGGGGCCAACGTCCTGACTTTC
CASSLTAAGANVLTF
>TRBV5-1|-|TRBJ2-7|-
TGCGCCAGCAGCGAACAGGTGAGCTCCTACGAGCAGTACTTC
CASSEQVSSYEQYF
>TRBV4-3|-|TRBJ1-6|-
TGCGCCAGCAGCCAAGATATGAGGGCCGTGGGTTCACCCCTCCACTTT
CASSQDMRAVGSPLHF
>TRBV4-2|-|TRBJ2-6|-
TGTGCCAGCAGCCAAGAGAAGGTGGGCAGTGGGGCCAACGTCCTGACTTTC
CASSQEKVGSGANVLTF
>TRBV5-1|-|TRBJ2-2|-
TGCGCCAGCAGCTTGACAGTCACCGGGGAGCTGTTTTTT
CASSLTVTGELFF
>TRBV30|TRBD2|TRBJ2-1|-
TGTGCCTGGAAGACAGGGAACACTAGCGGGAGGCGGGTCTTC
CAWKTGNTSGRRVF
>TRBV10-3|-|TRBJ1-2|-
TGTGCCATCAGTGAAGGACGGGGGTATGGCTACACCTTC
CAISEGRGYGYTF
>TRBV6-5|TRBD1|TRBJ1-2|-
TGTGCCAGCAGTTACTCCGGACAGGCCGGCTATGGCTACACCTTC
CASSYSGQAGYGYTF
>TRBV19|-|TRBJ1-1|-
TGTGCCAGTAGTGACGGGAAGAACACTGAAGCTTTCTTT
CASSDGKNTEAFF
>TRBV5-8|TRBD1|TRBJ1-1|-
TGTGCCAGCAGGTACAGGGGACCCTCTGAAGCTTTCTTT
CASRYRGPSEAFF
>TRBV28|-|TRBJ2-7|-
TGTGCCGCCGCGGCGGGCGAGCAGTACTTC
CAAAAGEQYF
>TRBV6-5|TRBD1|TRBJ1-1|-
TGTGCCAGCGTTACAGGGGGGCCTACCTCCACTGAAGCTTTCTTT
CASVTGGPTSTEAFF
>TRBV6-6|-|TRBJ2-7|once
TGTGCCAGCAGTTACACATACTACGAGCAGTACTTC
CASSYTYYEQYF
>TRBV18|-|TRBJ2-1|once
TGTGCCAGCTCACCTTCCACTAGTCGCGATGAGCAGTTCTTC
CASSPSTSRDEQFF
>TRBV4-3|-|TRBJ1-1|-
TGCGCCAGCGGTAGGACAGACAGGCCCCCGGCTTTCTTT
CASGRTDRPPAFF
>TRBV2|-|TRBJ1-1|-
TGTGCCAGCAGTGACGTTGTCGGCAGGGAGGACACTGAAGCTTTCTTT
CASSDVVGREDTEAFF
>TRBV4-3|-|TRBJ1-1|-
TGCGCCAGCAGCCAAGCCTCGGGACTCACCAGGAGCACTGAAGCTTTCTTT
CASSQASGLTRSTEAFF
>TRBV5-6|-|TRBJ2-6|once
TGTGCCGGAGGCAGGGGGGCCAACGTCCTGACTTTC
CAGGRGANVLTF
>TRBV5-1|-|TRBJ2-3|-
TGCGCCAGCAGCTGGACGCTAGCGCACCTTTCCACAGATACGCAGTATTTT
CASSWTLAHLSTDTQYF
>TRBV27|TRBD2|TRBJ2-1|-
TGTGCCAGCAGTTTGCCCCTAACCGGGGGGAGCCATGAGCAGTTCTTC
CASSLPLTGGSHEQFF
>TRBV6-5|-|TRBJ1-2|-
TGTGCCAGCAGGAATCCCGCAGGGGCTAACTATGGCTACACCTTC
CASRNPAGANYGYTF
>TRBV7-3|-|TRBJ2-2|-
TGTGCCAGCAGCTTAGTGGGGAGCGGCACCGGGGAGCTGTTTTTT
CASSLVGSGTGELFF
>TRBV9|TRBD1|TRBJ1-1|-
TGTGCCAGCAGCCCACGACAGGGGGCAAGTACTGAAGCTTTCTTT
CASSPRQGASTEAFF
>TRBV30|-|TRBJ2-7|-
TGTGCCTGGAGTGGGACAGCACTCGAGCAGTACTTC
CAWSGTALEQYF
>TRBV19|TRBD2|TRBJ2-1|-
TGTGCCAGTACACAACTAGCGGGGGGCCGGGATGAGCAGTTCTTC
CASTQLAGGRDEQFF
>TRBV7-9|-|TRBJ1-3|once
TGTGCCAGCAGCTTAGCGGGGCAGAGCTCTGGAAACACCATATATTTT
CASSLAGQSSGNTIYF
>TRBV16|-|TRBJ2-3|-
TGTGCCAGCAGCCAAAGGACGGGGGTGGATACGCAGTATTTT
CASSQRTGVDTQYF
>TRBV27|TRBD2|TRBJ2-5|-
TGTGCCAGCAGGGGGCGGGAGGGGATAGAGACCCAGTACTTC
CASRGREGIETQYF
>TRBV5-8|-|TRBJ1-5|-
TGTGCCAGCAGCTTTAGCCAGCCCCAGCATTTT
CASSFSQPQHF
>TRBV9|TRBD1|TRBJ2-4|-
TGTGCCAGCAGCTATGGGACAGGTATAAACATTCAGTACTTC
CASSYGTGINIQYF
>TRBV3-1/TRBV3-2|-|TRBJ2-7|-
TGTGCCAGCAGCCAAGAGGGGACACCGCCTTACGAGCAGTACTTC
CASSQEGTPPYEQYF
>TRBV7-9|-|TRBJ2-2|-
TGTGCCAGCTTGACAACGAGGGCTGCGAACACCGGGGAGCTGTTTTTT
CASLTTRAANTGELFF
>TRBV10-3|-|TRBJ1-5|-
TGTGCCATATCCGTGGGGGGGGATCTCCAACATTTT
CAISVGGDLQHF
>TRBV27|TRBD1|TRBJ2-2|-
TGTGCCAGCACTACCCGACAGGGGAGTGTCGGGGAGCTGTTTTTT
CASTTRQGSVGELFF
>TRBV4-2|-|TRBJ2-3|-
TGTGCCAGCAGCCAAGATGTAGGGGGTAGCACAGATACGCAGTATTTT
CASSQDVGGSTDTQYF
>TRBV6-5|TRBD1|TRBJ1-6|-
TGTGCCAGCAGAAGACAGGGGGCCGAGTACCTCCACTTT
CASRRQGAEYLHF
>TRBV27|-|TRBJ1-6|once
TGTGCCAGCAGTTTATATCCGGCGCTAGGATCACCCCTCCACTTT
CASSLYPALGSPLHF
>TRBV2|TRBD1|TRBJ2-7|few
TGTGCCAGCAGTGAAGCATTCAGGGGGCTGGACGAGCAGTACTTC
CASSEAFRGLDEQYF
>TRBV7-8|-|TRBJ2-7|-
TGTGCCAGCAGCTTAGCCCCGGACAGTTTCTACGAGCAGTACTTC
CASSLAPDSFYEQYF
>TRBV29-1|TRBD1|TRBJ1-6|-
TGCAGCGTTGGGGACAGGGGAAATTCACCCCTCCACTTT
CSVGDRGNSPLHF
>TRBV9|TRBD1|TRBJ1-4|-
TGTGCCAGCAGCCCGGGACAGGGCCTAAATGAAAAACTGTTTTTT
CASSPGQGLNEKLFF
>TRBV7-2|TRBD2|TRBJ2-1|-
TGTGCCAGCAGCTTAGCGCCTAGCGGGGGCTCTGAGCAGTTCTTC
CASSLAPSGGSEQFF
>TRBV28|TRBD2|TRBJ2-1|-
TGTGCCAGCAGTTCCGGACTAGGTGGGCCTTACAATGAGCAGTTCTTC
CASSSGLGGPYNEQFF
>TRBV30|-|TRBJ1-5|-
TGTGCCTGGAGTGGGGCGACAGTTTTCAATCAGCCCCAGCATTTT
CAWSGATVFNQPQHF
>TRBV20-1|TRBD1|TRBJ2-6|-
TGCAGTGCTAGTTTGGGCCGGACAGGGGCATCTGGGGCCAACGTCCTGACTTTC
CSASLGRTGASGANVLTF
>TRBV29-1|TRBD1|TRBJ2-5|few
TGCAGTGGGACAGGGACGGGGGTCTTAGCGGAGACCCAGTACTTC
CSGTGTGVLAETQYF
>TRBV5-1|-|TRBJ2-7|few
TGCGCCAGCAGCCCGGGCTACGAGCAGTACTTC
CASSPGYEQYF
>TRBV20-1|-|TRBJ2-7|-
TGCAGTGTAGGAGGCAACGAGCAGTACTTC
CSVGGNEQYF
>TRBV9|TRBD2|TRBJ2-7|-
TGTGCCAGCAGCCTGACTAGCGGTACCTACGAGCAGTACTTC
CASSLTSGTYEQYF
>TRBV3-1/TRBV3-2|-|TRBJ1-5|-
TGTGCCAGCAGCCAAGATATCGGTCAGCCCCAGCATTTT
CASSQDIGQPQHF
>TRBV12-3/TRBV12-4|-|TRBJ2-7|few
TGTGCCAGCAGTTTAGGCAGGGCCTACGAGCAGTACTTC
CASSLGRAYEQYF
>TRBV19|-|TRBJ1-4|-
TGTGCCAGTAGCCCCCGGACAGAAGGATATGAAAAACTGTTTTTT
CASSPRTEGYEKLFF